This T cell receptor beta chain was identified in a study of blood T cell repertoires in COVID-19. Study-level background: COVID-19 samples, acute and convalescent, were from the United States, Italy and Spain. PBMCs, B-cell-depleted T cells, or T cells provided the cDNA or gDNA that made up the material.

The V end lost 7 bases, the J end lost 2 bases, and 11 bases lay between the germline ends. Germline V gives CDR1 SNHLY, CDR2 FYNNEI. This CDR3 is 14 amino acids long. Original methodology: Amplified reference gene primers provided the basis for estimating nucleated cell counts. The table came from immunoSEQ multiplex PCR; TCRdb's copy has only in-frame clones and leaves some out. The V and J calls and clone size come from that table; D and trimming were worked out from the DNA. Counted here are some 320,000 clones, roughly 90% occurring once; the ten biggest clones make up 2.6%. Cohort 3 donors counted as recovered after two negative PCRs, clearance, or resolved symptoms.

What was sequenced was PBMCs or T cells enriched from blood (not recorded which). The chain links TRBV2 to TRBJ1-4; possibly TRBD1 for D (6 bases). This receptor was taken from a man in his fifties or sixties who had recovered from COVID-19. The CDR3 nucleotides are TGTGCCAGCACCCAGGGGCTGACTAATGAAAAACTGTTTTTT. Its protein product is CASTQGLTNEKLFF.